A selection of T cell receptor beta chains follows, all from one sample in a study of Ad26.COV2.S vaccination and SARS-CoV-2 variants. Libraries were prepared by immunoSEQ multiplex PCR; TCRdb keeps only in-frame clonotypes and omits some of them. This repertoire shows 430,000 or so clones, roughly nine tenths found once; its top ten account for approximately 2.5%. The input for sequencing was peripheral blood, taken in a trial of Ad26.COV2.S vaccine versus placebo. The origin of the receptors is a person aged 18 to 65 who received the Ad26.COV2.S COVID-19 vaccine or a placebo. The CDR3 runs from the conserved cysteine through the conserved F or W. Each record gives: clone size, D gene, J gene, V gene, CDR3 length, CDR3 protein, CDR3 DNA. A D gene is named only where the DNA matches it firmly. A clone size is listed for some rows: how often the clone was seen (once, few, many), or a class if it is expanded.

>NA|TRBD2|TRBJ2-1|TRBV11-3|19
CASSLTSPFSVVRHNEQFF
TGTGCCAGCAGCTTGACTAGCCCGTTCTCTGTTGTGCGACACAATGAGCAGTTCTTC
>NA|NA|TRBJ2-2|TRBV5-1|16
CASSLVATANTGELFF
TGCGCCAGCAGCTTGGTGGCTACCGCGAACACCGGGGAGCTGTTTTTT
>NA|TRBD2|TRBJ2-5|TRBV15|15
CATSSLAGVGETQYF
TGTGCCACCAGCAGTCTAGCGGGGGTCGGCGAGACCCAGTACTTC
>NA|TRBD2|TRBJ2-3|TRBV7-3|17
CASSTGLAGASTDTQYF
TGTGCCAGCAGCACCGGACTAGCGGGTGCTAGCACAGATACGCAGTATTTT
>NA|TRBD2|TRBJ2-3|TRBV28|16
CASSLVSGRASDTQYF
TGTGCCAGCAGTTTGGTTAGCGGGAGGGCCTCAGATACGCAGTATTTT
>NA|TRBD1|TRBJ2-5|TRBV28|14
CASSLPRTGSTQYF
TGTGCCAGCAGTCTCCCGAGGACAGGGAGTACCCAGTACTTC
>NA|TRBD1|TRBJ2-3|TRBV29-1|13
CSTAGGPPDTQYF
TGCAGCACAGCAGGGGGCCCCCCAGATACGCAGTATTTT
>NA|NA|TRBJ2-3|TRBV9|15
CASSAEGRSTDTQYF
TGTGCCAGCAGCGCCGAGGGACGGAGCACAGATACGCAGTATTTT
>NA|NA|TRBJ1-4|TRBV4-3|17
CASSQDRPGEWDEKLFF
TGCGCCAGCAGCCAAGATCGCCCAGGGGAGTGGGATGAAAAACTGTTTTTT
>NA|NA|TRBJ1-1|TRBV4-3|18
CASSPNPGPDSLNTEAFF
TGCGCCAGCAGCCCGAACCCTGGACCCGACAGCTTGAACACTGAAGCTTTCTTT
>NA|NA|TRBJ1-2|TRBV30|13
CAWSGGGTYGYTF
TGTGCCTGGAGTGGTGGGGGGACGTATGGCTACACCTTC
>NA|NA|TRBJ1-5|TRBV5-6|15
CASSRQGWGNQPQHF
TGTGCCAGCAGCCGTCAGGGATGGGGCAATCAGCCCCAGCATTTT
>NA|TRBD1|TRBJ2-1|TRBV10-3|15
CALATGDNSYNEQFF
TGTGCCCTTGCGACAGGGGACAACTCCTACAATGAGCAGTTCTTC
>NA|TRBD1|TRBJ1-4|TRBV2|15
CASSDLGQGNEKLFF
TGTGCCAGCAGTGATTTGGGACAGGGGAATGAAAAACTGTTTTTT
>NA|NA|TRBJ2-1|TRBV10-3|14
CAIRLPSGENEQFF
TGTGCCATCAGACTCCCCTCGGGTGAAAATGAGCAGTTCTTC
>NA|NA|TRBJ2-4|TRBV4-1|15
CASSQTTVAKNIQYF
TGCGCCAGCAGCCAGACGACAGTAGCCAAAAACATTCAGTACTTC
>once|NA|TRBJ2-5|TRBV4-3|14
CASSRRLDAQTQYF
TGCGCCAGCAGCCGGCGACTAGATGCACAGACCCAGTACTTC
>NA|NA|TRBJ2-2|TRBV12-3/TRBV12-4|13
CASDTDSSRELFF
TGTGCCAGCGATACCGACAGCAGCAGGGAGCTGTTTTTT
>NA|NA|TRBJ1-2|TRBV3-1/TRBV3-2|18
CASSHFGGGRGRRYGYTF
TGTGCCAGCAGCCACTTTGGGGGCGGTCGGGGGCGTCGCTATGGCTACACCTTC
>once|NA|TRBJ2-7|TRBV9|14
CASSVGGHYYEQYF
TGTGCCAGCAGCGTCGGGGGACATTATTACGAGCAGTACTTC
>NA|NA|TRBJ1-2|TRBV5-1|14
CASSPQTVNYGYTF
TGCGCCAGCAGCCCCCAGACAGTAAACTATGGCTACACCTTC